This is a list of T cell receptor beta chains from one sample in a study of cytomegalovirus exposure and HLA in healthy donors. TCRdb's table, derived via immunoSEQ multiplex PCR, lists solely in-frame clones and lacks some. The sample holds roughly 120,000 clones, 74% seen once. The sequenced sample was PBMCs. The receptors were gathered from a woman aged 50 to 60 in good health and CMV-seropositive. Both conserved end residues are part of each CDR3. A D gene is named only where the DNA matches it firmly. Clone size is not always given. Where it is, it says once, few, many or a class for expanded clones.

CDR3: CASSHPQGSTNYGYTF
DNA: TGCGCCAGCAGTCATCCCCAGGGATCTACTAACTATGGCTACACCTTC
size: NA
V: TRBV23-1
J: TRBJ1-2
D: NA

CDR3: CASSLVGGAYNEQFF
DNA: TGTGCCAGCAGCTTGGTGGGGGGTGCTTACAATGAGCAGTTCTTC
size: NA
V: TRBV5-6
J: TRBJ2-1
D: NA

CDR3: CASSLQGDIRGTEAFF
DNA: TGCGCCAGCAGTCTCCAAGGGGATATCCGCGGCACTGAAGCTTTCTTT
size: NA
V: TRBV4-3
J: TRBJ1-1
D: NA

CDR3: CASSLSGRGQETQYF
DNA: TGCGCCAGCAGCTTATCTGGACGGGGTCAAGAGACCCAGTACTTC
size: NA
V: TRBV5-1
J: TRBJ2-5
D: NA

CDR3: CASSLEYRGETQYF
DNA: TGTGCCAGCAGCTTAGAGTACAGGGGGGAGACCCAGTACTTC
size: NA
V: TRBV7-6
J: TRBJ2-5
D: TRBD1

CDR3: CASSTQGEGNTIYF
DNA: TGTGCCAGCAGCACTCAGGGGGAAGGAAACACCATATATTTT
size: NA
V: TRBV7-9
J: TRBJ1-3
D: TRBD1

CDR3: CASSILGSGGSETQYF
DNA: TGTGCCAGTAGTATTTTAGGCTCAGGGGGCTCTGAGACCCAGTACTTC
size: few
V: TRBV19
J: TRBJ2-5
D: TRBD1

CDR3: CAISEGSGYEQYF
DNA: TGTGCCATCAGTGAGGGTAGCGGGTACGAGCAGTACTTC
size: few
V: TRBV10-3
J: TRBJ2-7
D: TRBD2

CDR3: CASSFRTSGDYSYNEQFF
DNA: TGTGCCAGCAGCTTCCGGACTAGCGGGGACTACTCCTACAATGAGCAGTTCTTC
size: NA
V: TRBV13
J: TRBJ2-1
D: TRBD2

CDR3: CASSKRGNTDTQYF
DNA: TGTGCCAGCAGCAAGCGGGGGAACACAGATACGCAGTATTTT
size: NA
V: TRBV6-5
J: TRBJ2-3
D: TRBD2

CDR3: CASSPQGNEQFF
DNA: TGTGCCAGCAGCCCACAGGGGAATGAGCAGTTCTTC
size: NA
V: TRBV7-8
J: TRBJ2-1
D: TRBD1

CDR3: CASSPRGGIRSSYNEQFF
DNA: TGTGCCAGCAGTCCGAGAGGGGGAATTAGGAGCTCCTACAATGAGCAGTTCTTC
size: few
V: TRBV27
J: TRBJ2-1
D: NA

CDR3: CASTSRGGGRNIQYF
DNA: TGTGCCAGCACCTCCCGCGGCGGGGGCAGAAACATTCAGTACTTC
size: NA
V: TRBV28
J: TRBJ2-4
D: NA

CDR3: CASRGGPRDYEQYF
DNA: TGTGCCAGTAGGGGAGGGCCACGAGACTACGAGCAGTACTTC
size: NA
V: TRBV19
J: TRBJ2-7
D: TRBD2

CDR3: CASSLVGGHEQYF
DNA: TGTGCCAGCAGCTTAGTAGGAGGGCACGAGCAGTACTTC
size: once
V: TRBV7-8
J: TRBJ2-7
D: NA

CDR3: CASSRWGQGANGELFF
DNA: TGCGCCAGCAGCCGTTGGGGACAGGGGGCAAACGGGGAGCTGTTTTTT
size: NA
V: TRBV5-1
J: TRBJ2-2
D: TRBD1

CDR3: CASTLTGTSTDTQYF
DNA: TGTGCCAGCACCTTAACCGGGACTAGCACCGATACGCAGTATTTT
size: NA
V: TRBV7-2
J: TRBJ2-3
D: TRBD2

CDR3: CASSFRPNLGSGTYEQYF
DNA: TGTGCCAGCAGCTTCCGACCGAACCTAGGGAGCGGAACCTACGAGCAGTACTTC
size: NA
V: TRBV7-8
J: TRBJ2-7
D: NA

CDR3: CASSLSWGRSSYEQYF
DNA: TGTGCCAGCAGTTTATCTTGGGGCAGGAGTTCTTACGAGCAGTACTTC
size: NA
V: TRBV27
J: TRBJ2-7
D: NA

CDR3: CASKPGGVWETQYF
DNA: TGTGCCAGCAAGCCAGGGGGCGTTTGGGAGACCCAGTACTTC
size: NA
V: TRBV28
J: TRBJ2-5
D: TRBD1

CDR3: CASSQSGPNQPQHF
DNA: TGTGCCAGCAGCCAAAGCGGTCCTAATCAGCCCCAGCATTTT
size: NA
V: TRBV2
J: TRBJ1-5
D: NA

CDR3: CASSGTGGAGTEAFF
DNA: TGCGCCAGCAGCGGAACAGGGGGCGCCGGCACTGAAGCTTTCTTT
size: NA
V: TRBV5-1
J: TRBJ1-1
D: TRBD1

CDR3: CATSRLDRVDYEQYF
DNA: TGTGCCACCAGCAGACTTGACAGGGTGGACTACGAGCAGTACTTC
size: NA
V: TRBV15
J: TRBJ2-7
D: TRBD1

CDR3: CASSLWTGQETQYF
DNA: TGTGCCAGCTCACTGTGGACAGGTCAAGAGACCCAGTACTTC
size: once
V: TRBV18
J: TRBJ2-5
D: TRBD1

CDR3: CASGPDSAHQPQHF
DNA: TGTGCTAGTGGTCCGGACAGCGCCCATCAGCCCCAGCATTTT
size: NA
V: TRBV12-5
J: TRBJ1-5
D: NA

CDR3: CASSLGSGSSETQYF
DNA: TGTGCCAGCAGCTTAGGTAGCGGGAGTTCAGAGACCCAGTACTTC
size: NA
V: TRBV5-5
J: TRBJ2-5
D: TRBD2

CDR3: CASSLGAGVDTDTQYF
DNA: TGTGCCAGCAGCTTAGGAGCGGGAGTCGACACAGATACGCAGTATTTT
size: NA
V: TRBV7-2
J: TRBJ2-3
D: TRBD2

CDR3: CASRKEAQTYEQYF
DNA: TGTGCCAGCAGGAAAGAGGCCCAAACGTACGAGCAGTACTTC
size: NA
V: TRBV6-1
J: TRBJ2-7
D: NA

CDR3: CASSPVFRTYNSPLHF
DNA: TGTGCCAGCAGTCCAGTCTTCCGCACCTATAATTCACCCCTCCACTTT
size: NA
V: TRBV27
J: TRBJ1-6
D: NA